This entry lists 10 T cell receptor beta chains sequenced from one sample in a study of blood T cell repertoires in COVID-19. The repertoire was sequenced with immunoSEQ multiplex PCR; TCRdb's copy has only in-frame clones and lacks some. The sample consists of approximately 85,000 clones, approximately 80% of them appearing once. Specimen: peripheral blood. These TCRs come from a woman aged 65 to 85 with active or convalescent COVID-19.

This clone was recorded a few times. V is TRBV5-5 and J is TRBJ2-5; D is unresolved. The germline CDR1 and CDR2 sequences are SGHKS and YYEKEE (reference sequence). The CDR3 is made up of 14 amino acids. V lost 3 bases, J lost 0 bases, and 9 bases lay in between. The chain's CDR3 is CASSWRQNQETQYF. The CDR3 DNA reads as TGTGCCAGCAGCTGGCGGCAAAACCAAGAGACCCAGTACTTC.

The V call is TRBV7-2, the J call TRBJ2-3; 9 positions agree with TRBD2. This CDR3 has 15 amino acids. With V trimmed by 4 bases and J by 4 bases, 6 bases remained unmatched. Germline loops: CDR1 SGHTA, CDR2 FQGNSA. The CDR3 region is CASSSSGTIADTQYF. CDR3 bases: TGTGCCAGCAGCTCTAGCGGGACGATAGCAGATACGCAGTATTTT.

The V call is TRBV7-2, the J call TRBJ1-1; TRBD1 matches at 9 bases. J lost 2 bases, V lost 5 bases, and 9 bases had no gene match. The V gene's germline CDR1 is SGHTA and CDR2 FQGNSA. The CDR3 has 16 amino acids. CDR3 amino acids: CASSTGQGFLNTEAFF. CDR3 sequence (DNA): TGTGCCAGCAGCACGGGACAGGGATTTCTTAACACTGAAGCTTTCTTT.

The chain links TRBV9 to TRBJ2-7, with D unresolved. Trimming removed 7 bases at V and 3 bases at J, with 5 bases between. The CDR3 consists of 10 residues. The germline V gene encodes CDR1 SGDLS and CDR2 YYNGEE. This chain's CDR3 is CASGDYEQYF. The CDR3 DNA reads TGTGCCAGCGGAGACTACGAGCAGTACTTC. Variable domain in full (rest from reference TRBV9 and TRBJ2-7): DSGVTQTPKHLITATGQRVTLRCSPRSGDLSVYWYQQSLDQGLQFLIQYYNGEERAKGNILERFSAQQFPDLHSELNLSSLELGDSALYFCASGDYEQYFGPGTRLTVT.

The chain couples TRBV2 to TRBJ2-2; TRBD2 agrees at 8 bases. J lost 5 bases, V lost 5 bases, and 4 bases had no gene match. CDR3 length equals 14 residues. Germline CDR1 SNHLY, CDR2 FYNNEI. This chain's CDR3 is CASSISGGTGELFF. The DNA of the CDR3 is TGTGCCAGCAGTATTTCGGGGGGGACCGGGGAGCTGTTTTTT.

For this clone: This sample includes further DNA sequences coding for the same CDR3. The CDR3 DNA is TGTGCCAGCAGTTACTCGAGGGGGTCCTACGAGCAGTACTTC. It is translated as CASSYSRGSYEQYF. This chain joins TRBV6-5 and TRBJ2-7; D might be TRBD1 (6 bases). V was pared by 0 bases and J by 1 base, with 7 bases between. CDR3 length: 14 amino acids. From germline, CDR1 is MNHEY and CDR2 SVGAGI.

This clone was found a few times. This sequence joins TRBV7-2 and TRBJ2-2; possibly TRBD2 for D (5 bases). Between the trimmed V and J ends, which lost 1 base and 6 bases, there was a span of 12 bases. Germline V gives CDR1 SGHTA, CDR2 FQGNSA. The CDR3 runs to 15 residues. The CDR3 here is CASSLGPRGSGELFF. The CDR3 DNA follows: TGTGCCAGCAGCTTAGGCCCCAGAGGGTCCGGGGAGCTGTTTTTT.

CDR3 bases: TGTGCCAGCAGTCCTTCGTACCAAGAGACCCAGTACTTC. Its protein is CASSPSYQETQYF. The chain has TRBV27 and TRBJ2-5; D unclear. Trimming removed 5 bases at V and 0 bases at J, with 7 bases between. CDR1 is MNHEY and CDR2 is SMNVEV in the germline V gene (reference sequence). The CDR3 covers 13 residues.

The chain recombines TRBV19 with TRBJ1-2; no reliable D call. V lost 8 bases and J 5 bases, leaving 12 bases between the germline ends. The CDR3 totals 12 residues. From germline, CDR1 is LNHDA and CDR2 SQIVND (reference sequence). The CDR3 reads CASQSTEYGYTF. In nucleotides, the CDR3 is TGTGCCAGTCAATCCACAGAATATGGCTACACCTTC. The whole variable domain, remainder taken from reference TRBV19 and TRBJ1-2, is DGGITQSPKYLFRKEGQNVTLSCEQNLNHDAMYWYRQDPGQGLRLIYYSQIVNDFQKGDIAEGYSVSREKKESFPLTVTSAQKNPTAFYLCASQSTEYGYTFGSGTRLTVV.

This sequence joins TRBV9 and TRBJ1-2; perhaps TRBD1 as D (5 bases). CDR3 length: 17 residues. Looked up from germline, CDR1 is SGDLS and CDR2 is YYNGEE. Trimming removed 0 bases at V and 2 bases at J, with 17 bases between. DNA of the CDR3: TGTGCCAGCAGCGTAGGAGGCGGGGGTGCGTTAAACTATGGCTACACCTTC. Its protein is CASSVGGGGALNYGYTF. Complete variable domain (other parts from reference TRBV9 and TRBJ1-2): DSGVTQTPKHLITATGQRVTLRCSPRSGDLSVYWYQQSLDQGLQFLIQYYNGEERAKGNILERFSAQQFPDLHSELNLSSLELGDSALYFCASSVGGGGALNYGYTFGSGTRLTVV.